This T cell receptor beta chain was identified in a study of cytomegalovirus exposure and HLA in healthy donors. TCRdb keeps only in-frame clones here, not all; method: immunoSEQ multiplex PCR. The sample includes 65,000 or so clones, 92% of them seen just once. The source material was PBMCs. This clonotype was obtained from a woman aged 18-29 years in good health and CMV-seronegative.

For the CDR3, the DNA is TGTGCCAGCAGCTTACAGGGGGCCATGGGAACTGAAGCTTTCTTT. This gives the protein CASSLQGAMGTEAFF. The chain employs TRBV7-9 and TRBJ1-1, with 8 bases fitting TRBD1. J was trimmed by 5 bases and V by 2 bases; bases with no gene match: 7. Germline-derived CDR1 and CDR2 are SEHNR and FQNEAQ (reference sequence). This CDR3 has 15 residues.